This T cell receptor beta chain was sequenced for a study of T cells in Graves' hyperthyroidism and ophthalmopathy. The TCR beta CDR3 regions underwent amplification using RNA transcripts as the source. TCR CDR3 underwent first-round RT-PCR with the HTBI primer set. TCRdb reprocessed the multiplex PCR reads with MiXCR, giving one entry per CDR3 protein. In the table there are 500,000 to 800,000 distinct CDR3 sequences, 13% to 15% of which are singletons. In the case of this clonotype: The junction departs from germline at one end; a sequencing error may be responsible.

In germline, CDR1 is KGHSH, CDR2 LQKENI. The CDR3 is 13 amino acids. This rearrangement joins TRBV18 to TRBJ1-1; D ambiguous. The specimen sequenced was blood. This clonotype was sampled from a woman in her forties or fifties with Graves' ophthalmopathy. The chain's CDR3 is CVSSLEMNTEAFF. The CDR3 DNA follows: TGTGTCAGCTCATTGGAGATGAACACTGAAGCTTTCTTT.